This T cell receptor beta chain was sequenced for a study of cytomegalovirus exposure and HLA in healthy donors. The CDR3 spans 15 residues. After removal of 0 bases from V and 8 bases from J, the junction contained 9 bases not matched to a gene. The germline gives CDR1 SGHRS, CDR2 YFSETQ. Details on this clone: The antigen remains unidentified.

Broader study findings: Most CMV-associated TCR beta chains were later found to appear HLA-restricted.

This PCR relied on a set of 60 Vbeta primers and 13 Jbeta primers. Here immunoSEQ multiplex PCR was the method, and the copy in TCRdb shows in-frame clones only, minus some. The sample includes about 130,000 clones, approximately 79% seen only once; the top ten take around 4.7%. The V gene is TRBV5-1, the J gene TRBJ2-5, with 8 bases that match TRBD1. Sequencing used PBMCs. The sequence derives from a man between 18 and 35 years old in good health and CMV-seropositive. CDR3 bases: TGCGCCAGCAGCTTGGTCGACAGGGGACGGGGCACCCAGTACTTC. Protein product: CASSLVDRGRGTQYF.